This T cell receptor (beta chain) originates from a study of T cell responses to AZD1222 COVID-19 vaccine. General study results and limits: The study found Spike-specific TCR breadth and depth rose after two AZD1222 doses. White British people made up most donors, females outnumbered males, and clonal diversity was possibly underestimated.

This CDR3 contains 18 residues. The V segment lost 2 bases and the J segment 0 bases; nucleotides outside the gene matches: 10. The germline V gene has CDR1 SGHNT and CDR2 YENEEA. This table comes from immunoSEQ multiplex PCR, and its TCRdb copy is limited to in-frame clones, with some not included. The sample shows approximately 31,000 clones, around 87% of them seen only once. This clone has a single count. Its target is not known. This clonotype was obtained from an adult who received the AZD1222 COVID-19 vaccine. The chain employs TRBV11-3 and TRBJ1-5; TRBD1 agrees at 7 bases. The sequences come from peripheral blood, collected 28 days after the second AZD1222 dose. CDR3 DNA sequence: TGTGCCAGCAGCTTAATCCCTGGGACAGCCTATAGCAATCAGCCCCAGCATTTT. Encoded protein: CASSLIPGTAYSNQPQHF.